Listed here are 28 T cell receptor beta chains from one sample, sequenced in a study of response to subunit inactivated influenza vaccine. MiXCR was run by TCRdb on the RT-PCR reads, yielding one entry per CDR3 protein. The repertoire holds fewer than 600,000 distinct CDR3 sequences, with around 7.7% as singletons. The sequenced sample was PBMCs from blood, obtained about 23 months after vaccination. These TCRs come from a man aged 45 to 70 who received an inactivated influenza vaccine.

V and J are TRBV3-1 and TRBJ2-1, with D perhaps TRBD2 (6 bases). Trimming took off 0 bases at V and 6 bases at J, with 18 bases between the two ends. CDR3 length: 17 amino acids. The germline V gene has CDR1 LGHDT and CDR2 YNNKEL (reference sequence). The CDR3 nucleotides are TGTGCCAGCAGCCAAGAGTTTAATTGGCGGGGTAGCAATGAGCAGTTCTTC. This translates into CASSQEFNWRGSNEQFF.

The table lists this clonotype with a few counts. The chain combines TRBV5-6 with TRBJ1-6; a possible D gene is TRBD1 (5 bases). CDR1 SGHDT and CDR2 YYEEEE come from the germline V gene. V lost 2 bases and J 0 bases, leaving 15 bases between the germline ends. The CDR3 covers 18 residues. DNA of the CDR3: TGTGCCAGCAGCTTCGGTTTCGGGGGAGTCTCCTATAATTCACCCCTCCACTTT. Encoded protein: CASSFGFGGVSYNSPLHF.

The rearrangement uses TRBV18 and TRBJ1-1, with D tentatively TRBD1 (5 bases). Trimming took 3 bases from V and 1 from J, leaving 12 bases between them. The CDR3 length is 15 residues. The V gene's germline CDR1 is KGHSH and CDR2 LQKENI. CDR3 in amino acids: CASSPNGGANTEAFF. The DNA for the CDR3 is TGTGCCAGCTCACCTAATGGAGGGGCGAACACTGAAGCTTTCTTT.

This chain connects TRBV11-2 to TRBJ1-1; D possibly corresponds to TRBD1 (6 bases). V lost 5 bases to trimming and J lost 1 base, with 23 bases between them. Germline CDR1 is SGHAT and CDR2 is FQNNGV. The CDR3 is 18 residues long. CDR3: CASSPSWGGGRGNTEAFF. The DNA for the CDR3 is TGTGCCAGCAGCCCCTCTTGGGGCGGGGGCCGAGGGAACACTGAAGCTTTCTTT.

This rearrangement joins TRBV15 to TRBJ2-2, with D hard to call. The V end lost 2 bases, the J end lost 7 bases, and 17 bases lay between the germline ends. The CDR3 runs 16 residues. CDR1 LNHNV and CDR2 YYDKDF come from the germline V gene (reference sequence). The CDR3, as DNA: TGTGCCACCAGCAGACGACGAGACGCCTTCGGCGGGGAGCTGTTTTTT. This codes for CATSRRRDAFGGELFF.

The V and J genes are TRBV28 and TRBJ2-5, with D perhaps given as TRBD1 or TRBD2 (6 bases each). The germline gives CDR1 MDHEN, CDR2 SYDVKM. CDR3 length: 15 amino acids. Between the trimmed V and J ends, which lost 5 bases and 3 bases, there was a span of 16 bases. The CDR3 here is CASSTRTGAEETQYF. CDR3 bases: TGTGCCAGCAGTACACGTACGGGGGCCGAAGAGACCCAGTACTTC.

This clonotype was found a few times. For the CDR3, the DNA is TGTGCCAGCAGCTTTTTGTCAGGGGCACGGGCTTTCTTT. Protein product: CASSFLSGARAFF. V gene TRBV5-5 combines with J gene TRBJ1-1; D might be TRBD1 (6 bases). This CDR3 has 13 amino acids. V was cut by 2 bases and J by 11 bases, with 16 bases left in between. From germline, CDR1 is SGHKS and CDR2 YYEKEE (reference sequence).

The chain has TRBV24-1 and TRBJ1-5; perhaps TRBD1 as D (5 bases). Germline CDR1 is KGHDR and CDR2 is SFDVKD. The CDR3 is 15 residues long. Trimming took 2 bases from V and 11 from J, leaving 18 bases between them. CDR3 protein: CATSDSRDGIAAQHF. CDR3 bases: TGTGCCACCAGTGATTCCCGGGACGGGATCGCGGCCCAGCATTTT.

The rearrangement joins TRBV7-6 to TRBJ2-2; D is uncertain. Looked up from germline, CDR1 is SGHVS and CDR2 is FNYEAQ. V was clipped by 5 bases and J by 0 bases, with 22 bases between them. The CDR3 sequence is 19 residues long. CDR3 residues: CASSLVPPRSSPNTGELFF. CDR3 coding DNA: TGTGCCAGCAGCCTAGTCCCTCCGAGGTCCTCACCGAACACCGGGGAGCTGTTTTTT.

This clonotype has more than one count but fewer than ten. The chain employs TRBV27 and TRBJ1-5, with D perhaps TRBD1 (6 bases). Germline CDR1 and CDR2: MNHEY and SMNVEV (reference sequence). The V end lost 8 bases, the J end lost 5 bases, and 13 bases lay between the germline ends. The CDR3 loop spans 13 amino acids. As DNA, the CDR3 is TGTGCCAGCCGAGGGGGGGTGTATCAGCCCCAGCATTTT. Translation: CASRGGVYQPQHF.

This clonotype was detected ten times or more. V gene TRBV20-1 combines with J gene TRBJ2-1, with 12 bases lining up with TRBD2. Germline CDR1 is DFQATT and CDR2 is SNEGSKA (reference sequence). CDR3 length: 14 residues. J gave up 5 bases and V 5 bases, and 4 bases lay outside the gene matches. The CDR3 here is CSASSGGGHNEQFF. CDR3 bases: TGCAGTGCTTCTAGCGGGGGGGGACACAATGAGCAGTTCTTC.

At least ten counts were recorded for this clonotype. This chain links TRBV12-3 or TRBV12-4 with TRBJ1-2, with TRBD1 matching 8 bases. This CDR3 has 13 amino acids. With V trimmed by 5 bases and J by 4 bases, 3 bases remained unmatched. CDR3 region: CASSTGQGYGYTF. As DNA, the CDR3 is TGTGCCAGCAGTACCGGACAGGGCTATGGCTACACCTTC.

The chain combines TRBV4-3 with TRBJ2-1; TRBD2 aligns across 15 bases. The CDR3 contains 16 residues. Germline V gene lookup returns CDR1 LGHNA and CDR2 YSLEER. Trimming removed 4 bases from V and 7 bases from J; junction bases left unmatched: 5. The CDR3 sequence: CASSRGLAGGRNEQFF. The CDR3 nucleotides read TGCGCCAGCAGCCGAGGACTAGCGGGGGGGCGTAATGAGCAGTTCTTC.

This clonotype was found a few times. The DNA for the CDR3 is TGTGCCAGCAGCTCCCCCCAGGACACTGAAGCTTTCTTT. Protein sequence: CASSSPQDTEAFF. The chain links TRBV28 to TRBJ1-1; D is unresolved. The CDR3 covers 13 residues. Germline V gives CDR1 MDHEN, CDR2 SYDVKM. Trimming shortened V by 6 bases and J by 3 bases, and 11 bases separated the two germline ends.

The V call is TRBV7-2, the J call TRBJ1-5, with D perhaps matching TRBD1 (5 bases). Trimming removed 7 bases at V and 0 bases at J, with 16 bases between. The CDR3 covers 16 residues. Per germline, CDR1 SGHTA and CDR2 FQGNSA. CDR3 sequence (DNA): TGTGCCAGCAACCCCGACAGAGTTTATAGCAATCAGCCCCAGCATTTT. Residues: CASNPDRVYSNQPQHF.

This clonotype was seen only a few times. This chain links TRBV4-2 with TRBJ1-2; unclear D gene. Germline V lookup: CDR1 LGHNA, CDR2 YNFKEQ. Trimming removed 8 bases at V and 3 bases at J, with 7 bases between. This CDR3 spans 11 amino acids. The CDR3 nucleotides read TGTGCCAGCCCCCCGGACTATGGCTACACCTTC. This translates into CASPPDYGYTF.

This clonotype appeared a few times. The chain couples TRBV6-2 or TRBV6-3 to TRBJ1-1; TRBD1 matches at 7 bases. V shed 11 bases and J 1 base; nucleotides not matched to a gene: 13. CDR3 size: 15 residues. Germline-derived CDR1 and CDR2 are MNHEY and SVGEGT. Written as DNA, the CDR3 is TGTGCCTCCAAACTTTACGGGACAGAGAACACTGAAGCTTTCTTT. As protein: CASKLYGTENTEAFF.

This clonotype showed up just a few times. The CDR3 DNA reads as TGCGCCAGCAGTGGACTAAGCGGGGGGTACAATGAGCAGTTCTTC. Its translation is CASSGLSGGYNEQFF. The V and J genes are TRBV10-2 and TRBJ2-1; 9 bases match TRBD2. Germline V CDR1 and CDR2: WSHSY, SAAADI. The CDR3 has 15 residues. Trimming removed 4 bases from V and 4 bases from J; junction bases left unmatched: 5.

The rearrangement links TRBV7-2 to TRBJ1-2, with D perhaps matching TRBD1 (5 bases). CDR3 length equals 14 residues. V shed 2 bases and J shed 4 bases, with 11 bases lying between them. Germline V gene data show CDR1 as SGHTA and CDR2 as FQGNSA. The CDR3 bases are TGTGCCAGCAGCTTAACAGGAGGTACCTATGGCTACACCTTC. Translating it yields CASSLTGGTYGYTF.

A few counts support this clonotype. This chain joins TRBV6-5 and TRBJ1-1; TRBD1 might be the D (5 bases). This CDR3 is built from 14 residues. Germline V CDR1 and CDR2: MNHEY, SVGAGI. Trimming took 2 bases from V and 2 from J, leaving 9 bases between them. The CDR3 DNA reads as TGTGCCAGCAGTTACCTGGGGGGAAACACTGAAGCTTTCTTT. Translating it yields CASSYLGGNTEAFF.

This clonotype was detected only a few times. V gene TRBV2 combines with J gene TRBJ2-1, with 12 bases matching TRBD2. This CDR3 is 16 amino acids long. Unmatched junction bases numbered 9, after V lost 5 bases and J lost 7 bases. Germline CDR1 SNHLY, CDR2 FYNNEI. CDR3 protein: CASSFMASGGVNEQFF. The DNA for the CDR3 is TGTGCCAGCAGTTTTATGGCTAGCGGGGGGGTAAATGAGCAGTTCTTC.

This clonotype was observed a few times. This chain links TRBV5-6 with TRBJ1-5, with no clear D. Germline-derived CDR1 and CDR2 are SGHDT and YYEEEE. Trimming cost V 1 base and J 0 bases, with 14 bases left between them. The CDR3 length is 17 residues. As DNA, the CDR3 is TGTGCCAGCAGCTTGTTTGACGGATCTTTTAGCAATCAGCCCCAGCATTTT. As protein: CASSLFDGSFSNQPQHF.

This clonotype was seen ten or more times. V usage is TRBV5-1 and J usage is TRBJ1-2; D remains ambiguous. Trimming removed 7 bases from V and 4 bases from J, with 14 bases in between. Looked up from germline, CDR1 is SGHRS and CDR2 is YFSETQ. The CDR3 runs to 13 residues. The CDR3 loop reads CASGESERYGYTF. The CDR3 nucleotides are TGCGCCAGCGGAGAGTCTGAACGCTATGGCTACACCTTC.

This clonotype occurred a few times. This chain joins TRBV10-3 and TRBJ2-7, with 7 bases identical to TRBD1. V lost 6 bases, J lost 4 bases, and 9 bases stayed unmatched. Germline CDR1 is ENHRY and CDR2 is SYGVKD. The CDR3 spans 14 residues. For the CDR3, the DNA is TGTGCCATCAGAAAACAGGGGAAAGGGTACGAGCAGTACTTC. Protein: CAIRKQGKGYEQYF.

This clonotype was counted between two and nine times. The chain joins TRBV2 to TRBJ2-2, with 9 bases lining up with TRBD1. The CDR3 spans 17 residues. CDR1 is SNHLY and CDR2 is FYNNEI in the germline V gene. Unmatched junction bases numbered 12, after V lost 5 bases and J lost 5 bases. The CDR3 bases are TGTGCCAGCAGTCCTCCCCCGACAGGGGGTCCGACCGGGGAGCTGTTTTTT. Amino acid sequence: CASSPPPTGGPTGELFF.

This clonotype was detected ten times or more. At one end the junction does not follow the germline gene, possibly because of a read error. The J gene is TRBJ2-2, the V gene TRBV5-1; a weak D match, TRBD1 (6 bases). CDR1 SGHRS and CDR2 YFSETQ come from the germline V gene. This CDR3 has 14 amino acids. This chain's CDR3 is CASSLQGYTGELFF. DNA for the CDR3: TGTGCCAGCAGTCTACAGGGTTACACCGGGGAGCTGTTTTTT. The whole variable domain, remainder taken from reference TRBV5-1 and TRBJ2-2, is KAGVTQTPRYLIKTRGQQVTLSCSPISGHRSVSWYQQTPGQGLQFLFEYFSETQRNKGNFPGRFSGRQFSNSRSEMNVSTLELGDSALYLCASSLQGYTGELFFGEGSRLTVL.

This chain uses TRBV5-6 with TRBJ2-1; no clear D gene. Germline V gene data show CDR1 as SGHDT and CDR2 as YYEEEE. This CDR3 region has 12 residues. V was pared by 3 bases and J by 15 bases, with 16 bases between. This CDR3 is CASSYESLLLFF. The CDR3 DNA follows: TGTGCCAGCAGCTATGAATCCCTACTTCTGTTCTTC.

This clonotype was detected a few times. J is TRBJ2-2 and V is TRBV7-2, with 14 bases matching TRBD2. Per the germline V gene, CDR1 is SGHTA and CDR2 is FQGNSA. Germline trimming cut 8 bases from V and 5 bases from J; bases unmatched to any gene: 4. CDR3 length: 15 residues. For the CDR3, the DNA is TGTGCCAGCGGTAGACTAGCGGGGGGGACCGGGGAGCTGTTTTTT. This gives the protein CASGRLAGGTGELFF.